A single sample gave rise to the 11 T cell receptor beta chains below, sequenced in a study of low-dose radiotherapy and immunotherapy resistance in tumors. Alpha- and beta-chain coverage of first-strand cDNA came from TRAV- and TRBV-specific primers. For amplifying TCRs, the PCR ran for about 20 cycles with Phusion, which was used together with a constant-region primer and the adapter on the V primers. TCRdb analysed the reads with MiXCR anew, one entry per CDR3 protein. In the table there are 11,000 to 15,000 distinct CDR3 sequences, 49% of which are singletons. The receptor source for this set is a human donor with advanced metastatic prostate, ovarian, gallbladder or colorectal cancer (not recorded which). This table probably holds off-target reads from a library built for another chain.

This clonotype has a handful of counts. The CDR3 bases are TGTGCCACCAGTGAGAAGGACAGGGTACAGCCCCAGCATTTT. Its protein is CATSEKDRVQPQHF. The chain combines TRBV24-1 with TRBJ1-5; 8 bases line up with TRBD1. Germline CDR1 and CDR2: KGHDR and SFDVKD. The trim removed 4 bases at V and 7 bases at J, leaving 5 bases unmatched. The CDR3 covers 14 residues.

CDR3 in DNA: TGCAGCGTTGAAGTTCAGCCCTACAATGAGCAGTTCTTC. Amino acids: CSVEVQPYNEQFF. The gene calls are TRBV29-1 and TRBJ2-1; D is uncertain. Deletions cut 1 base from V and 2 bases from J, with 6 bases between. The CDR3 covers 13 residues. Germline CDR1 reads SQVTM; CDR2 reads ANQGSEA.

The gene calls are TRBV7-6 and TRBJ2-3; 13 nucleotides line up with TRBD2. The V gene's germline CDR1 is SGHVS and CDR2 FNYEAQ. The length of the CDR3 is 16 residues. J gave up 1 base and V 5 bases, and 3 bases lay outside the gene matches. This chain's CDR3 is CASSPGTSGGTDTQYF. CDR3 sequence (DNA): TGTGCCAGCAGCCCCGGGACTAGCGGGGGCACAGATACGCAGTATTTT.

This clonotype was counted only a few times. The chain is built from TRBV20-1 and TRBJ2-3, with D possibly TRBD2 on 6 matching bases. Germline CDR1 is DFQATT and CDR2 is SNEGSKA (reference sequence). Trimming removed 5 bases at V and 0 bases at J, with 15 bases between. The CDR3 is 15 amino acids. The CDR3 is CSAVGGAFSTDTQYF. In DNA form, the CDR3 reads TGCAGTGCTGTCGGGGGAGCGTTTAGCACAGATACGCAGTATTTT.

The rearrangement uses TRBV7-8 and TRBJ2-5, with 12 bases matching TRBD2. The length of the CDR3 is 17 residues. V was clipped by 5 bases and J by 5 bases; unmatched bases: 12. Per the germline V gene, CDR1 is SGHVS and CDR2 is FQNEAQ. CDR3 coding DNA: TGTGCCAGCAGCCTTACTAGCGGGGGGTCCGGCCCGGAGACCCAGTACTTC. It codes for CASSLTSGGSGPETQYF.

The rearrangement links TRBV6-1 to TRBJ1-3; 7 bases map to TRBD1. Trimming at V came to 5 bases and at J to 0 bases, leaving 10 bases not matched to a gene. The germline V gene has CDR1 MNHNS and CDR2 SASEGT. This CDR3 region has 17 residues. The CDR3 protein is CASSITRPGGSGNTIYF. Written as DNA, the CDR3 is TGTGCCAGCAGTATTACCCGCCCAGGGGGCTCTGGAAACACCATATATTTT.

This chain links TRBV7-6 with TRBJ1-1, with D possibly being TRBD1 (5 bases). Trimming removed 1 base from V and 11 bases from J, with 17 bases in between. CDR3 length: 14 residues. The V gene's germline CDR1 is SGHVS and CDR2 FNYEAQ. This CDR3 is CASSLDGASGGAFF. The CDR3 DNA is TGTGCCAGCAGCTTAGATGGGGCCTCGGGGGGTGCTTTCTTT.

The V and J genes are TRBV15 and TRBJ2-4; the D gene could be TRBD1 or TRBD2 (5 bases each). Trimming left V 8 bases short and J 0 bases short, with 5 bases between. Germline CDR1 is LNHNV and CDR2 is YYDKDF (reference sequence). The CDR3 consists of 12 residues. The CDR3 here is CATGTAKNIQYF. CDR3 in DNA: TGTGCCACCGGGACAGCCAAAAACATTCAGTACTTC.

The chain is built from TRBV19 and TRBJ2-3, with D perhaps TRBD2 (6 bases). V dropped 1 base and J dropped 5 bases, with 7 bases sitting between them. The CDR3 runs 13 residues. Germline CDR1 and CDR2: LNHDA and SQIVND (reference sequence). CDR3 residues: CASSIGREDTQYF. CDR3 coding DNA: TGTGCCAGTAGTATAGGGCGGGAAGATACGCAGTATTTT.

This sequence joins TRBV11-2 and TRBJ2-5; TRBD1 aligns across 7 bases. The V and J ends lost 5 bases and 5 bases, in that order; junction bases with no gene match: 11. The CDR3 covers 15 residues. The germline CDR1 and CDR2 sequences are SGHAT and FQNNGV. The CDR3 nucleotides are TGTGCCAGCAGCATTATCCGACAGGGTGGGGAGACCCAGTACTTC. It translates to CASSIIRQGGETQYF.

This clonotype was picked up a small number of times. The chain couples TRBV3-1 to TRBJ1-2; no firm D call. Per the germline V gene, CDR1 is LGHDT and CDR2 is YNNKEL (reference sequence). V was shortened by 4 bases and J by 0 bases, with 12 bases between the two germline ends. The CDR3 spans 15 residues. CDR3 DNA: TGTGCCAGCAGCCTAGATGGGCGTTCTAACTATGGCTACACCTTC. It yields the protein CASSLDGRSNYGYTF.